This entry lists 9 T cell receptor beta chains sequenced from one sample in a study of beta chain features in type 1 diabetes. Expressed TCRB transcripts were sequenced because the entire RNA isolate underwent reverse transcription. Profiling relied on immunoSEQ multiplex PCR, and the TCRdb table lists in-frame clones only, not all of them. The sample consists of just over 600,000 clones, around 16% of them appearing once. Sequencing was carried out using naive CD4+ T cells from blood. The receptor source for this set is a man aged 18 to 29 in good health.

This clone was observed a few times. The V gene is TRBV28, the J gene TRBJ1-2; D gene uncertain. CDR3 length: 13 residues. V lost 2 bases to trimming and J lost 4 bases, with 8 bases between them. Germline V gene lookup returns CDR1 MDHEN and CDR2 SYDVKM. CDR3 DNA: TGTGCCAGCAGTTTACTGGCCCCCTATGGCTACACCTTC. This encodes CASSLLAPYGYTF.

This clone was found a few times. This chain links TRBV2 with TRBJ1-1, with D maybe TRBD1 (6 bases). Trimming removed 3 bases from V and 2 bases from J, with 10 bases in between. The CDR3 runs 14 residues. Per germline, CDR1 SNHLY and CDR2 FYNNEI. The CDR3 is CASSEVGGNTEAFF. The DNA of the CDR3 is TGTGCCAGCAGTGAGGTAGGGGGAAACACTGAAGCTTTCTTT.

This chain links TRBV19 with TRBJ2-5; D unclear. Germline CDR1 and CDR2: LNHDA and SQIVND (reference sequence). Deletions cut 4 bases from V and 1 base from J, with 7 bases between. The length of the CDR3 is 13 residues. The CDR3 region has the DNA TGTGCCAGTAGTAGGCTGACCCAAGAGACCCAGTACTTC. Its protein product is CASSRLTQETQYF.

The rearrangement links TRBV13 to TRBJ2-1; 10 bases are a match to TRBD2. This CDR3 is 17 amino acids long. Germline CDR1 and CDR2: PRHDT and FYEKMQ (reference sequence). The J segment lost 8 bases and the V segment lost 1 base, leaving 11 bases of the junction unmatched. CDR3 DNA: TGTGCCAGCAGCTTAGTGGACCGTCTAGCGGGAGCTCATGAGCAGTTCTTC. Its protein product is CASSLVDRLAGAHEQFF.

J is TRBJ1-2 and V is TRBV5-1; D gene uncertain. The V end lost 0 bases, the J end lost 8 bases, and 11 bases lay between the germline ends. The CDR3 totals 13 residues. Looked up from germline, CDR1 is SGHRS and CDR2 is YFSETQ. As DNA, the CDR3 is TGCGCCAGCAGCTTGGCCGCAGGATACGGCTACACCTTC. Translated, it gives CASSLAAGYGYTF. The variable domain in full, completed from reference TRBV5-1 and TRBJ1-2, reads KAGVTQTPRYLIKTRGQQVTLSCSPISGHRSVSWYQQTPGQGLQFLFEYFSETQRNKGNFPGRFSGRQFSNSRSEMNVSTLELGDSALYLCASSLAAGYGYTFGSGTRLTVV.

The CDR3 region is CASLAGGTNTGELFF. Here the CDR3 DNA reads TGCGCCAGCTTAGCGGGAGGCACAAACACCGGGGAGCTGTTTTTT. The rearrangement links TRBV5-1 to TRBJ2-2; TRBD2 matches 10 bases. The germline CDR1 and CDR2 sequences are SGHRS and YFSETQ. The V gene end was trimmed by 7 bases and the J gene end by 2 bases; junction bases not matched to a gene: 5. This CDR3 comprises 15 residues.

About this clone: One end of the junction varies from germline; a read error may be responsible. V gene TRBV5-4 combines with J gene TRBJ1-1; tentative D call: TRBD1 (5 bases). This CDR3 has 15 amino acids. The germline CDR1 and CDR2 sequences are SGHNT and YYREEE (reference sequence). This chain's CDR3 is CASSQRREGKTEAFF. For the CDR3, the DNA is TGCGCCAGCAGCCAGCGCCGAGAGGGGAAGACTGAAGCTTTCTTT.

This clone was observed a few times. V is TRBV28 and J is TRBJ2-7, with D unclear. Deletions cut 3 bases from V and 1 base from J, with 16 bases between. The CDR3 spans 16 residues. CDR1 is MDHEN and CDR2 is SYDVKM in the germline V gene. Here the CDR3 DNA reads TGTGCCAGCAGTTTCGTGTTGTCTCGCCCTTCCTACGAGCAGTACTTC. Translation gives CASSFVLSRPSYEQYF.

CDR3 nucleotide sequence: TGTGCCAGCAGCTTATGGGGCCAAGAGACCCAGTACTTC. It is translated as CASSLWGQETQYF. The chain uses TRBV7-3 and TRBJ2-5, with D unresolved. Germline V lookup: CDR1 SGHTA, CDR2 FQGTGA. The V gene lost 2 bases and the J gene lost 1 base, with 5 bases spanning the gap. The CDR3 extends over 13 amino acids. Full variable domain (remainder filled in from reference TRBV7-3 and TRBJ2-5): GAGVSQTPSNKVTEKGKYVELRCDPISGHTALYWYRQSLGQGPEFLIYFQGTGAADDSGLPNDRFFAVRPEGSVSTLKIQRTERGDSAVYLCASSLWGQETQYFGPGTRLLVL.